A selection of T cell receptor beta chains follows, all from one sample in a study of control samples from healthy donors and cancer patients. Profiling relied on immunoSEQ multiplex PCR, and the TCRdb table lists in-frame clones only, not all of them. The sample has about 93,000 clones, roughly 90% seen once. Sequenced input: blood. The receptors were gathered from a woman in her seventies in good health. Both conserved end residues are part of each CDR3. A D gene is named only where the DNA matches it firmly. Expanded clones get a size class; other rows say once, few or many, or leave the size out.

TRBV6-2/TRBV6-3	-	TRBJ2-1	few	TGTGCCAGCAGCCTTTTTACTAATTACAATGAGCAGTTCTTC	CASSLFTNYNEQFF
TRBV18	-	TRBJ2-2	-	TGTGCCAGCTCACCAAAGGGTCCGGGGGCGAACACCGGGGAGCTGTTTTTT	CASSPKGPGANTGELFF
TRBV5-1	TRBD1	TRBJ1-2	few	TGCGCCAGCAGCTTGTCCCAGGGGGAGGTTGGCTACACCTTC	CASSLSQGEVGYTF
TRBV5-1	TRBD1	TRBJ2-6	-	TGCGCCAGCAGCCCGTGGACAGGGGCCCCTAGCTCTGGGGCCAACGTCCTGACTTTC	CASSPWTGAPSSGANVLTF
TRBV4-3	-	TRBJ2-4	-	TGCGCCAGCAGCCAAGAGGGTAGTGGCAAAAACATTCAGTACTTC	CASSQEGSGKNIQYF
TRBV7-6	-	TRBJ2-1	once	TGTGCCAGCAGCTTTATTAAGGTCCCCTACAATGAGCAGTTCTTC	CASSFIKVPYNEQFF
TRBV6-6	-	TRBJ2-5	-	TGTGCCAGCAGCCCCGGGACTTCGTACCAAGAGACCCAGTACTTC	CASSPGTSYQETQYF
TRBV3-1/TRBV3-2	-	TRBJ1-6	-	TGTGCCAGCAGCCAAGACGTGACAGCCAATTCACCCCTCCACTTT	CASSQDVTANSPLHF
TRBV4-3	-	TRBJ1-6	-	TGCGCCAGCAGCCAAGATCCCGGGAGCTCACATTCACCCCTCCACTTT	CASSQDPGSSHSPLHF
TRBV20-1	-	TRBJ1-5	once	TGCAGTGCTAGTTCTGAGGGCAATCAGCCCCAGCATTTT	CSASSEGNQPQHF
TRBV7-3	TRBD1	TRBJ2-3	-	TGTGCCTCTGCCCCGGGACAGTCTGTCACAGATACGCAGTATTTT	CASAPGQSVTDTQYF
TRBV3-1/TRBV3-2	-	TRBJ1-1	-	TGTGCCAGCAGCCAAGCCAGCATTCTGAACACTGAAGCTTTCTTT	CASSQASILNTEAFF
TRBV4-2	TRBD2	TRBJ2-4	-	TGTGCCAGCAGCCAAGAGGGCGGGGGGGTTGATAGCATTCAGTACTTC	CASSQEGGGVDSIQYF
TRBV5-6	-	TRBJ2-1	once	TGTGCCAGCACGCAAGGGGGGGGAGTGGTGAATGAGCAGTTCTTC	CASTQGGGVVNEQFF
TRBV19	-	TRBJ2-7	-	TGTGCCAGTAGTCGCTCGGTGGCCTCCTACGAGCAGTACTTC	CASSRSVASYEQYF
TRBV5-6	-	TRBJ1-5	once	TGTGCCAGCAGCCTGGGACAAAGCAATCAGCCCCAGCATTTT	CASSLGQSNQPQHF
TRBV29-1	TRBD1	TRBJ1-1	few	TGCAGCGGAAGGACAGGGAGTAATGAAGCTTTCTTT	CSGRTGSNEAFF
TRBV9	-	TRBJ2-2	-	TGTGCCAGCAGCGTAGGGGGAGCGGAAAGGGGAACCGGGGAGCTGTTTTTT	CASSVGGAERGTGELFF
TRBV6-5	TRBD2	TRBJ2-3	-	TGTGCCAGCAGCACCCTAGCGGGAGGGCCGGATACGCAGTATTTT	CASSTLAGGPDTQYF
TRBV7-9	TRBD1	TRBJ2-7	-	TGTGCCAGCAGCTTGGGACAGCCTCCCTACGAGCAGTACTTC	CASSLGQPPYEQYF
TRBV12-3/TRBV12-4	-	TRBJ1-2	-	TGTGCCAGCAGTTCTACAGGGAATGGCTACACCTTC	CASSSTGNGYTF
TRBV10-3	-	TRBJ1-5	-	TGTGCCACCAAAGGGGCGCTGGACAGATATCAGCCCCAGCATTTT	CATKGALDRYQPQHF
TRBV2	-	TRBJ1-2	-	-	CASILDRAAMANYGYTF
TRBV29-1	TRBD1	TRBJ1-2	-	TGCAGCGGCATGACAGGGAACTATGGCTACACCTTC	CSGMTGNYGYTF
TRBV9	-	TRBJ2-1	-	TGTGCCAGCAGCGTAGTTCAGGGTGGGTACAATGAGCAGTTCTTC	CASSVVQGGYNEQFF
TRBV19	TRBD2	TRBJ2-4	-	TGTGCCAGTAGTATAAGCCTTACTAGCGGGGGCTCGGTTGGAAACATTCAGTACTTC	CASSISLTSGGSVGNIQYF
TRBV9	-	TRBJ1-2	-	TGTGCCAGCAGCGTCCATCGGGCCGCCGGTGGCTACACCTTC	CASSVHRAAGGYTF
TRBV6-4	TRBD1	TRBJ2-1	-	TGTGCCAGCAGCCCCGGGGACAGGGTCTACAATGAGCAGTTCTTC	CASSPGDRVYNEQFF
TRBV7-9	-	TRBJ1-3	once	TGTGCCAGCAGCCTGGCGGGGGGGTCTGGAAACACCATATATTTT	CASSLAGGSGNTIYF
TRBV5-4	-	TRBJ1-1	-	TGTGCCAGCAGCCCCCCCCAAGAGGGCGGGTTGAACACTGAAGCTTTCTTT	CASSPPQEGGLNTEAFF
TRBV5-1	TRBD1	TRBJ2-1	once	TGCGCCAGCAGCTTGGCCCCTGGACAGGGTAAAATCTACAATGAGCAGTTCTTC	CASSLAPGQGKIYNEQFF
TRBV11-2	-	TRBJ2-1	once	TGTGCCAGCAGCTCTACCCCTCAGGCGAGGGGGTTCTTC	CASSSTPQARGFF
TRBV6-5	TRBD1	TRBJ2-5	-	TGTGCCAGCAGTAACAGGGGAGAGACCCAGTACTTC	CASSNRGETQYF
TRBV6-6	-	TRBJ2-1	-	TGTGCCAGCAGCCCCATAGTTGAGCAGTTCTTC	CASSPIVEQFF
TRBV10-1	-	TRBJ1-6	-	TGCGCCAGCAGTCCAGGGTTGGATAATTCACCCCTCCACTTT	CASSPGLDNSPLHF
TRBV5-1	-	TRBJ2-2	few	TGCGCCAGCAGCTGGAGTTGGGGGAACACCGGGGAGCTGTTTTTT	CASSWSWGNTGELFF
TRBV25-1	-	TRBJ1-2	-	TGTGCCAGCACCAAAACGTCAGGGGACTATGGCTACACCTTC	CASTKTSGDYGYTF
TRBV7-9	TRBD1	TRBJ1-2	-	TGTGCCAGCAGCCCAGAGGGGGCGCGGGCTAACTATGGCTACACCTTC	CASSPEGARANYGYTF
TRBV5-6	-	TRBJ2-3	-	TGTGCCAGCAAGAAGCGAGTCACAGATACGCAGTATTTT	CASKKRVTDTQYF
TRBV3-1/TRBV3-2	-	TRBJ2-7	-	TGTGCCAGCAGCCAAGATCTCGGCAGCTACGAGCAGTACTTC	CASSQDLGSYEQYF
TRBV30	-	TRBJ2-2	-	TGTGCCTGGTACAACTCGAACACCGGGGAGCTGTTTTTT	CAWYNSNTGELFF
TRBV5-8	TRBD1	TRBJ2-7	-	TGTGCCAGCACCTCACCGGGACAGGGGTCCTACGAGCAGTACTTC	CASTSPGQGSYEQYF
TRBV5-6	-	TRBJ2-1	-	TGTGCCAGCAGCTCAGACGACAGGGCGGGGTACAATGAGCAGTTCTTC	CASSSDDRAGYNEQFF
TRBV6-5	-	TRBJ1-2	-	TGTGCCAGCAGTTACCGAGGCGAAGCTAACTATGGCTACACCTTC	CASSYRGEANYGYTF
TRBV6-5	-	TRBJ1-2	-	TGTGCCAGCAGTCCCCAGGGATTAGCTAACTATGGCTACACCTTC	CASSPQGLANYGYTF
TRBV5-4	-	TRBJ1-1	once	TGTGCCAGCAGCCCGCCAAGTAGCGTTTTGAACACTGAAGCTTTCTTT	CASSPPSSVLNTEAFF
TRBV27	-	TRBJ1-5	-	TGTGCCAGCAGTTTATGGGGCGGTCAGCCCCAGCATTTT	CASSLWGGQPQHF
TRBV5-4	-	TRBJ2-7	once	TGTGCCAGCAGCTCGCCACAGGGTCTCGAGCAGTACTTC	CASSSPQGLEQYF
TRBV30	-	TRBJ1-5	-	TGTGCCTGGAGTACGCCCCAGTATCAGCCCCAGCATTTT	CAWSTPQYQPQHF
TRBV3-1/TRBV3-2	-	TRBJ1-6	-	TGTGCCAGCAGCCAAGGGGGGGGCGGGAATTCACCCCTCCACTTT	CASSQGGGGNSPLHF
TRBV5-8	-	TRBJ2-1	-	TGTGCCAGCAGCTTATATCTCCTCAATGAGCAGTTCTTC	CASSLYLLNEQFF
TRBV2	TRBD1	TRBJ1-5	few	TGTGCCAGCAGTCAAGTGGGACAGAATCAGCCCCAGCATTTT	CASSQVGQNQPQHF
TRBV12-3/TRBV12-4	-	TRBJ1-3	-	TGTGCCAGCACTCCAGATGGGGCTACCATATATTTT	CASTPDGATIYF
TRBV9	-	TRBJ2-5	-	TGTGCCAGCAGCGTAGGTGGATCCAGAGGGGAGACCCAGTACTTC	CASSVGGSRGETQYF
TRBV7-2	TRBD1	TRBJ2-2	-	TGTGCCAGCAGCCCCACAGGGGGCGGCACCGGGGAGCTGTTTTTT	CASSPTGGGTGELFF
TRBV5-4	TRBD1	TRBJ2-1	-	TGTGCCAGCAGCTTACCCCTGAGACAGGGGGACAATGAGCAGTTCTTC	CASSLPLRQGDNEQFF
TRBV28	-	TRBJ2-7	-	TGTGCCAGTCGATCCCCCTGGCCCAAATCACACGGACAGATTTCCTACGAGCAGTACTTC	CASRSPWPKSHGQISYEQYF
TRBV18	-	TRBJ2-7	few	TGTGCCAGCTCACCGCCAACAGGAGTCTACGAGCAGTACTTC	CASSPPTGVYEQYF